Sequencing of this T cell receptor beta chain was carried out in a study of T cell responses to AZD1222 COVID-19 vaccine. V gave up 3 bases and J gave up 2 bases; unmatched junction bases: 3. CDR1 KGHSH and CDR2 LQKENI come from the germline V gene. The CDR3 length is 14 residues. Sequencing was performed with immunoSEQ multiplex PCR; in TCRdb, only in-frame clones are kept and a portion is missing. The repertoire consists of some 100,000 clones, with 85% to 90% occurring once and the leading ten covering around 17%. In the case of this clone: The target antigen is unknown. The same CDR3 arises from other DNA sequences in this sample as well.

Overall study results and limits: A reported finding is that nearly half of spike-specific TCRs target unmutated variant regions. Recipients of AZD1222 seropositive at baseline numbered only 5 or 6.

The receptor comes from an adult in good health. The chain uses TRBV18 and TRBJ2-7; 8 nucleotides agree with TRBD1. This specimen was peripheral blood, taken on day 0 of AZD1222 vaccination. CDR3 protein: CASSPGQGTYEQYF. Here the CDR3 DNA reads TGTGCCAGCTCACCTGGACAGGGAACCTACGAGCAGTACTTC.